This is a list of T cell receptor beta chains from one sample in a study of T cells in Graves' hyperthyroidism and ophthalmopathy. Each CDR3 protein is one row after TCRdb ran MiXCR on the multiplex PCR reads. In the table there are under 500,000 distinct CDR3 sequences, around 15% of which are singletons. Sequenced sample: blood. These receptors came from a man between 50 and 59 years old with Graves' ophthalmopathy. The CDR3 runs from the conserved cysteine through the conserved F or W.

v_gene	j_gene	CDR3aa
TRBV6-5	TRBJ1-3	CASSYSSSGDTIYF
TRBV2	TRBJ1-6	CASTVQPNSPLHF
TRBV18	TRBJ1-5	CASSPKDRGQPQHF
TRBV19	TRBJ1-2	CASTTLGGAKKGYTF
TRBV7-8	TRBJ2-7	CASSARTSGRSHEQYF
TRBV28	TRBJ2-7	CAIGINSYEQYF
TRBV19	TRBJ2-3	CASSSLTGATDTQYF
TRBV6-5	TRBJ2-7	CASSYSPMYEQYF
TRBV27	TRBJ2-5	CASSRATSRETQYF
TRBV12-3/TRBV12-4	TRBJ2-5	CASKERELIETQYF
TRBV7-2	TRBJ2-2	CASSPSGRRTGELFF
TRBV11-3	TRBJ2-7	CASGREGLYEQYF
TRBV7-8	TRBJ2-7	CASSLWSTSGLSSYEQYF
TRBV29-1	TRBJ2-1	CSPGGLNNEQFF
TRBV19	TRBJ1-5	CASSTGGSNQPQHF
TRBV6-1	TRBJ1-1	CASSAWVGQDGRISEAFF
TRBV29-1	TRBJ2-7	CSVGLRRSYEQYF
TRBV5-1	TRBJ2-2	CASSNLAGGAGELFF
TRBV3-1	TRBJ2-1	CASTTTSGANNEQFF
TRBV28	TRBJ2-1	CASGGAVYNEQFF
TRBV5-1	TRBJ2-1	CASSALLGGGEQFF
TRBV18	TRBJ2-2	CASSLGQPNTGELFF